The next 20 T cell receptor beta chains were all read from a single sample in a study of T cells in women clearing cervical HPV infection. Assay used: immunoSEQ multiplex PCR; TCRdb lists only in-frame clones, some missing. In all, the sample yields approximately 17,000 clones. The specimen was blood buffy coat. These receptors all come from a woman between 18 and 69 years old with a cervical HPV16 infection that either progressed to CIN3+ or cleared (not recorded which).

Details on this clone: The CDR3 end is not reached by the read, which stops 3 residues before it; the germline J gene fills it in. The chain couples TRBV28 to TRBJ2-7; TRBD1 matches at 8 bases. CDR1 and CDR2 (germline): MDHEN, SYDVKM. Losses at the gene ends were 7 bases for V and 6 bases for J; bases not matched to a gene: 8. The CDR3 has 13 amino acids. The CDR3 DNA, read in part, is TGTGCCAGCAACCAGGGGGCTCCCCCCGAG. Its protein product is CASNQGAPPE. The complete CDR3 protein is CASNQGAPPEQYF.

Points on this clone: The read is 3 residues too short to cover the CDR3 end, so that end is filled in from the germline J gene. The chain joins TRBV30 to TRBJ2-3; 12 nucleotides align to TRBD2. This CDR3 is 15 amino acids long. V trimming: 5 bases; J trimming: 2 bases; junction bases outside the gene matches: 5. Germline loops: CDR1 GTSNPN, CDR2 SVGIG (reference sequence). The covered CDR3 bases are TGTGCCTGGGGGGGACTAGCGGGTTTCACAGATACG. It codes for CAWGGLAGFTDT. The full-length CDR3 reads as CAWGGLAGFTDTQYF. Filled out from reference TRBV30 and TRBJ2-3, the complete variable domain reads SQTIHQWPATLVQPVGSPLSLECTVEGTSNPNLYWYRQAAGRGLQLLFYSVGIGQISSEVPQNLSASRPQDRQFILSSKKLLLSDSGFYLCAWGGLAGFTDTQYFGPGTRLTVL.

The CDR3: CASSQIRTDTQYF. The part of the CDR3 DNA that was read is TGTGCCAGCTCACAGATTCGGACAGATACG. V and J are TRBV18 and TRBJ2-3; no definite D call. Sequencing ends 3 residues short of the CDR3 end; the germline J gene provides the rest. Trimming took 4 bases from V and 3 from J, leaving 8 bases between them. Germline assignment: CDR1 KGHSH and CDR2 LQKENI. This CDR3 is 13 amino acids long.

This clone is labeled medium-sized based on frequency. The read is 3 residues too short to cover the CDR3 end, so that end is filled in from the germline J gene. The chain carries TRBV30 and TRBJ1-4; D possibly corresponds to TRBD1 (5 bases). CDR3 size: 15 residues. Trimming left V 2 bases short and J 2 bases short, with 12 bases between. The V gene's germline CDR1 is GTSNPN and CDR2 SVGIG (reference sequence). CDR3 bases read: TGTGCCTGGAGTCCTCGGGGGAGTACTAATGAAAAA. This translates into CAWSPRGSTNEK. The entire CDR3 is CAWSPRGSTNEKLFF.

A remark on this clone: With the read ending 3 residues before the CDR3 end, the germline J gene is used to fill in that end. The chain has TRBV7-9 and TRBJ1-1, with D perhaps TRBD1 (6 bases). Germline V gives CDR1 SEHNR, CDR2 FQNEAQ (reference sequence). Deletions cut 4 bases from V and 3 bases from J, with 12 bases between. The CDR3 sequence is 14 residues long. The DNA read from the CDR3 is TGTGCCAGCAGCTCTGTGGGGGCGCACACTGAA. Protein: CASSSVGAHTE. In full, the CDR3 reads CASSSVGAHTEAFF.

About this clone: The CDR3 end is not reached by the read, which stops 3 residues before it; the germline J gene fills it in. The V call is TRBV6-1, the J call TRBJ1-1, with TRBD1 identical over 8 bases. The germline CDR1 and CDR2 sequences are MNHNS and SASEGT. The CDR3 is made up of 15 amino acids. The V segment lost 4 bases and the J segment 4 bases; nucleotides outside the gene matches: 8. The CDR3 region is CASSGDRGGGTEAFF. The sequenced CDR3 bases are TGTGCCAGCAGTGGAGACAGGGGCGGTGGCACTGAA.

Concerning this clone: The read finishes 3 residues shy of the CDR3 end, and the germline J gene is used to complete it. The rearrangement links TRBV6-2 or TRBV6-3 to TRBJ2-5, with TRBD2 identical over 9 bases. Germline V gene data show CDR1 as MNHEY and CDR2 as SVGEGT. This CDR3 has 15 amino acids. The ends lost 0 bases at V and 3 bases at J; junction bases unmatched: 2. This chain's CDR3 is CASSYSRLAEETQYF. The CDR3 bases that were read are TGTGCCAGCAGTTACTCCCGACTAGCGGAAGAGACC.

Incomplete CDR3 DNA: TGCGCCAGCGGAGCGGGGGCATTCGAAACG. Amino acid sequence: CASGAGAFET. The entire CDR3 protein is CASGAGAFETQYF. The chain couples TRBV10-2 to TRBJ2-3; TRBD2 agrees at 8 bases. The read ends 3 residues early relative to the CDR3; the germline J gene fills the gap. Per germline, CDR1 WSHSY and CDR2 SAAADI. The CDR3 contains 13 residues.

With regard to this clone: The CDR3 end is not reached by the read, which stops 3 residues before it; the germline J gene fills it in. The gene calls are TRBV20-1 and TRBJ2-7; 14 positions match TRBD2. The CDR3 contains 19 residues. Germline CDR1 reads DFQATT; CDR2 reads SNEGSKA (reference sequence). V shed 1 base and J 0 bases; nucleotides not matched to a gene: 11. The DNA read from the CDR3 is TGCAGTGCTAGAGCTCGGGGGGGGACTAGCGGGGGCCGCTCCTACGAG. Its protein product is CSARARGGTSGGRSYE. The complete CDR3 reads CSARARGGTSGGRSYEQYF.

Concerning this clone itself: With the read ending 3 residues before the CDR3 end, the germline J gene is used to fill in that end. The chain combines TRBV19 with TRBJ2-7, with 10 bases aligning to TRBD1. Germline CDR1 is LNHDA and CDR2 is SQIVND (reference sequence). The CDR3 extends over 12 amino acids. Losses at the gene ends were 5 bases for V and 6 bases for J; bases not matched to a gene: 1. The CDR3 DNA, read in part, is TGTGCCAGTAGTGACAGGGGGCTCGAG. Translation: CASSDRGLE. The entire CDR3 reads CASSDRGLEQYF. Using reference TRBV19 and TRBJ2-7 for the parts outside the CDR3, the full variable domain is DGGITQSPKYLFRKEGQNVTLSCEQNLNHDAMYWYRQDPGQGLRLIYYSQIVNDFQKGDIAEGYSVSREKKESFPLTVTSAQKNPTAFYLCASSDRGLEQYFGPGTRLTVT.

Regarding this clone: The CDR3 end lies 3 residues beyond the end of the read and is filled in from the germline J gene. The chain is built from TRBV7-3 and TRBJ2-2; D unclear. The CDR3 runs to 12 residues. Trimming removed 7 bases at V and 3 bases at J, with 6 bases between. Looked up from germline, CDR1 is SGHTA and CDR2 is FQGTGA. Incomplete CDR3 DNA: TGTGCCAGCATAGCAGACACCGGGGAG. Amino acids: CASIADTGE. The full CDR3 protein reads CASIADTGELFF.

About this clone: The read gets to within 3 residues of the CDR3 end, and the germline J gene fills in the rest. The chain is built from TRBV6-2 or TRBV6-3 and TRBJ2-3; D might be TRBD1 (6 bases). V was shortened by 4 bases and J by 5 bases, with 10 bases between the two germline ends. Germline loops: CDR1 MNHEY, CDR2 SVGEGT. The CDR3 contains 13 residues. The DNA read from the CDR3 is TGTGCCAGCAGTTTTCTACAGGGAGATACG. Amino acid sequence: CASSFLQGDT. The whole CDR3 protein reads CASSFLQGDTQYF.

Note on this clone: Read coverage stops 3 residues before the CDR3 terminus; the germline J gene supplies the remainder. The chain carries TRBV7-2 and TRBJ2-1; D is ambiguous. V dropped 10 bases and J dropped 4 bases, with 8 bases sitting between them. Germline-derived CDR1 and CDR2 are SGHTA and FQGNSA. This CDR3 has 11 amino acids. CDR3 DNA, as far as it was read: TGTGCCACCGAAAGGTACAATGAG. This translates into CATERYNE. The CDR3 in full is CATERYNEQFF.

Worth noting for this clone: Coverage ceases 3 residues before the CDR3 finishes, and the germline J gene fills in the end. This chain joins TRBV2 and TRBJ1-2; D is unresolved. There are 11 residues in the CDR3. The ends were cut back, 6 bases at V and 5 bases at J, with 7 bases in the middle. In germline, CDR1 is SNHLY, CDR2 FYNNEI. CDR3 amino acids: CASRTDYGYTF. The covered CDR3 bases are TGTGCCAGCAGAACAGATTATGGC.

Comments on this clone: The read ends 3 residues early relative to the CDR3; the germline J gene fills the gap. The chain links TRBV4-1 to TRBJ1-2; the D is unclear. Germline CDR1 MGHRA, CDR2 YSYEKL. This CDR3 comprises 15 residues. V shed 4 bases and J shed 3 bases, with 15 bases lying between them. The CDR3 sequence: CASSLLPGIDYGYTF. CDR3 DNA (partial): TGCGCCAGCAGCCTACTCCCAGGAATCGACTATGGC.

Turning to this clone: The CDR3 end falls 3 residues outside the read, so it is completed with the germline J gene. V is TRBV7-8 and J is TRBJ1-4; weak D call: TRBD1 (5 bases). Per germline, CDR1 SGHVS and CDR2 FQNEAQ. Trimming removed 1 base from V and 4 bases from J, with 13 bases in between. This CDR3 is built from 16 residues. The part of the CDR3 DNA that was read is TGTGCCAGCAGCTTAGGGGGGGTTAGGAATAATGAAAAA. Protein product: CASSLGGVRNNEK. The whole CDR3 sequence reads CASSLGGVRNNEKLFF. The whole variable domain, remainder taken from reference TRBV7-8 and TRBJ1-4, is GAGVSQSPRYKVAKRGQDVALRCDPISGHVSLFWYQQALGQGPEFLTYFQNEAQLDKSGLPSDRFFAERPEGSVSTLKIQRTQQEDSAVYLCASSLGGVRNNEKLFFGSGTQLSVL.

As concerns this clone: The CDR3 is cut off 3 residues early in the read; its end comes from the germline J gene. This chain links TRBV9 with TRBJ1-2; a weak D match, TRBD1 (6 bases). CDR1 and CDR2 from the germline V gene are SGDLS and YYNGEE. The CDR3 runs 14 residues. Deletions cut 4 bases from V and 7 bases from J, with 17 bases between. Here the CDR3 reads CASSPTSTGSGYTF. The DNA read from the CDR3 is TGTGCCAGCAGCCCAACGTCGACAGGAAGTGGC.

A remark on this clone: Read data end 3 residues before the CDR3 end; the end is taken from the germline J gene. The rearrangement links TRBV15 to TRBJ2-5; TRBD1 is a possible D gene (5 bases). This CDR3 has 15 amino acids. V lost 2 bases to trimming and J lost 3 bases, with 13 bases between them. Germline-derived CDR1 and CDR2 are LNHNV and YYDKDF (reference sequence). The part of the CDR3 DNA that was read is TGTGCCACCAGCAGACCTACAGGTGTCGAAGAGACC. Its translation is CATSRPTGVEET. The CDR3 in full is CATSRPTGVEETQYF.

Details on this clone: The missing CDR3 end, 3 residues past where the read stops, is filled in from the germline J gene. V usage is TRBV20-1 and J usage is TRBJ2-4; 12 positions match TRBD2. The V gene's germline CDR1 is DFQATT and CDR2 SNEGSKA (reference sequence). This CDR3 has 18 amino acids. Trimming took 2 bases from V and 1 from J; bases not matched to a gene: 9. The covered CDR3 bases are TGCAGTGCTAGAACCTCACTAGCGGGGGGAGCGGCCAAAAACATT. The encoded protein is CSARTSLAGGAAKNI. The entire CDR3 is CSARTSLAGGAAKNIQYF.

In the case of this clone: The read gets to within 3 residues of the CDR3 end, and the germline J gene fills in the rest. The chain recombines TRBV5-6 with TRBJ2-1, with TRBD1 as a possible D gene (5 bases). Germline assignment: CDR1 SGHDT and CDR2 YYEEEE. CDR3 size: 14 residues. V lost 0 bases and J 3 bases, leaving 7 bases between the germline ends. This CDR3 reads CASSLGRDYNEQFF. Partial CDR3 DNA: TGTGCCAGCAGCTTGGGCAGGGACTACAATGAG.